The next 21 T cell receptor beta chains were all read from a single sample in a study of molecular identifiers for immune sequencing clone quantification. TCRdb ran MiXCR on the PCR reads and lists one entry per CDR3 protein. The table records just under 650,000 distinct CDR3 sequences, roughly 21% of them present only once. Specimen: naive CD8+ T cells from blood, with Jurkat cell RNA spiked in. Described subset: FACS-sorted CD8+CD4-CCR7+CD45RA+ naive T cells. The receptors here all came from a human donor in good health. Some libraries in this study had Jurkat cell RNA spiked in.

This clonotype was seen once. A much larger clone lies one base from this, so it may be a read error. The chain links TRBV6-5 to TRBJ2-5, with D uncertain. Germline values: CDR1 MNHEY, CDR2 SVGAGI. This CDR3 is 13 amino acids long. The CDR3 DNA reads TGTGCCAGCAGTTTGTGGAACCAAGAGTCCCAGTACTTC. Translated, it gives CASSLWNQESQYF.

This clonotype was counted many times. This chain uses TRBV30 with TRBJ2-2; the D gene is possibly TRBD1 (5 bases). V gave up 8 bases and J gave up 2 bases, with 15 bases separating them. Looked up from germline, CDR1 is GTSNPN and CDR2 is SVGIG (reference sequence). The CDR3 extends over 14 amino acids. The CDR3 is CAHRQLDNTGELFF. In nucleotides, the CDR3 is TGTGCCCACCGACAGTTAGATAACACCGGGGAGCTGTTTTTT.

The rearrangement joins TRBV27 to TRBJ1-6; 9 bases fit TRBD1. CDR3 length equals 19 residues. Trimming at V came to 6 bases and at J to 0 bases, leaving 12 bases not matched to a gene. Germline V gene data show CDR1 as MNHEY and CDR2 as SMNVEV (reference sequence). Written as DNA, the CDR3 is TGTGCCAGCAGGCCAAGGGACAGGGATGGTCCCTCCTATAATTCACCCCTCCACTTT. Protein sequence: CASRPRDRDGPSYNSPLHF.

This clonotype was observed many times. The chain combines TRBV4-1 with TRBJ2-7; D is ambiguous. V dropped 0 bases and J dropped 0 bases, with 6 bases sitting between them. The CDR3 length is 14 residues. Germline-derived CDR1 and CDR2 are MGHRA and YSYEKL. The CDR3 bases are TGCGCCAGCAGCCAAGATACGGTCTCCTACGAGCAGTACTTC. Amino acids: CASSQDTVSYEQYF.

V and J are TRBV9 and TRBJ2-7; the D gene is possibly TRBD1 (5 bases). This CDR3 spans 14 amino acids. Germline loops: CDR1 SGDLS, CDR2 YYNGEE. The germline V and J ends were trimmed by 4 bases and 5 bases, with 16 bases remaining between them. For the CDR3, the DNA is TGTGCCAGCAGCCCGATGGGGCAGCCAAACGAGCAGTACTTC. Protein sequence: CASSPMGQPNEQYF.

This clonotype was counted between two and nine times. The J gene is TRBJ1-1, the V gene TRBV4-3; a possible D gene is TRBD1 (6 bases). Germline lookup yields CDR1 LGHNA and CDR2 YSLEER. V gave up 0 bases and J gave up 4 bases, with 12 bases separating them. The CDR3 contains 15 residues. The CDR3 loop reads CASSQEWGAPTEAFF. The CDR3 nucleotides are TGCGCCAGCAGCCAAGAGTGGGGGGCACCCACTGAAGCTTTCTTT.

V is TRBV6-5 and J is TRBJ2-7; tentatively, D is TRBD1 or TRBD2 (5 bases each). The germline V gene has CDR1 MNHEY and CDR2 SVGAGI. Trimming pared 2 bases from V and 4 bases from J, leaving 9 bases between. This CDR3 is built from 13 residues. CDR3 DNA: TGTGCCAGCAGTTACGGGGACGTATACGAGCAGTACTTC. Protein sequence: CASSYGDVYEQYF.

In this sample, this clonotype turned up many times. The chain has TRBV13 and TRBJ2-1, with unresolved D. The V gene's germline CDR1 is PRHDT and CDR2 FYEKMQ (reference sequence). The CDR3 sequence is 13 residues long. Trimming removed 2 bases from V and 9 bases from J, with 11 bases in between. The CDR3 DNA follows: TGTGCCAGCAGCTTAACGTCCGCAGGTGAGCAGTTCTTC. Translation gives CASSLTSAGEQFF.

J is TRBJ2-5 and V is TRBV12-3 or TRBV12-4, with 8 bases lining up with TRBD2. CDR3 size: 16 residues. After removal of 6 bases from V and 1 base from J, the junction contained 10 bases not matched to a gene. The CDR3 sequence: CASSQTSVNLQETQYF. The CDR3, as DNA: TGTGCCAGCAGCCAGACTAGCGTAAACCTCCAAGAGACCCAGTACTTC.

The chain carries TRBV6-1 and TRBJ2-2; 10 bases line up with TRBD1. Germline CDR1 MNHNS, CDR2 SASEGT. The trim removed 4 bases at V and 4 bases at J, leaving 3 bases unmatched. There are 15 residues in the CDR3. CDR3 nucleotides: TGTGCCAGCAGTGCTTGGACAGGGGGCACCGGGGAGCTGTTTTTT. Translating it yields CASSAWTGGTGELFF.

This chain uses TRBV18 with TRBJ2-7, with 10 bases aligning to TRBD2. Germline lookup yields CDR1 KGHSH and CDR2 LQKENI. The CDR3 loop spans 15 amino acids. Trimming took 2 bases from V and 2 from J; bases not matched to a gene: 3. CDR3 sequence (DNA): TGTGCCAGCTCACCAGAGCGGGGGGGCCCCTACGAGCAGTACTTC. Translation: CASSPERGGPYEQYF.

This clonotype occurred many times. CDR3 bases: TGCGCCAGCAAATTGGAAGCGGGAGGTTCCCCAGATACGCAGTATTTT. It codes for CASKLEAGGSPDTQYF. The J gene is TRBJ2-3, the V gene TRBV5-1, with TRBD2 identical over 9 bases. The CDR3 covers 16 residues. The germline CDR1 and CDR2 sequences are SGHRS and YFSETQ. V was pared by 6 bases and J by 4 bases, with 12 bases of the junction left unmatched.

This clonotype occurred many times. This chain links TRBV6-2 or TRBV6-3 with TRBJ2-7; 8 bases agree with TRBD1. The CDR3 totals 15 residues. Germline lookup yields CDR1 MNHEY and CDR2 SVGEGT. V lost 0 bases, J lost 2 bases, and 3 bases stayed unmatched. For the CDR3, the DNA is TGTGCCAGCAGTTACTCTCAACAGGGGGCCTACGAGCAGTACTTC. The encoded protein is CASSYSQQGAYEQYF.

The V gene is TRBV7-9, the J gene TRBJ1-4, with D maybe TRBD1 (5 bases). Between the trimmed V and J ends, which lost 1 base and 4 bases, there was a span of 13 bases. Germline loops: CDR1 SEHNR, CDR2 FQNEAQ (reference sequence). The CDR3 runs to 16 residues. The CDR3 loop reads CASSLVPGKVNEKLFF. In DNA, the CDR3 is TGTGCCAGCAGCTTAGTTCCAGGGAAAGTTAATGAAAAACTGTTTTTT.

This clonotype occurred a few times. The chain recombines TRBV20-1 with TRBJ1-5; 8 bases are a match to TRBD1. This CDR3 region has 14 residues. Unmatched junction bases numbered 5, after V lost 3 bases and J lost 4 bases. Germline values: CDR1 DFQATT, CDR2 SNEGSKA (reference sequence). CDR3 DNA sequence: TGCAGTGCTAGCGCGGACAGGGTAAATCAGCCCCAGCATTTT. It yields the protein CSASADRVNQPQHF.

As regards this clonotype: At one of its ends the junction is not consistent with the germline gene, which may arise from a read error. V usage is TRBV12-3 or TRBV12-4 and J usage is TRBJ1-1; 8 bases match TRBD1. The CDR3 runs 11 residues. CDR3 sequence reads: CAGRTGFEAFF. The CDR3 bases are TGTGCCGGCAGGACAGGGTTTGAAGCTTTCTTT.

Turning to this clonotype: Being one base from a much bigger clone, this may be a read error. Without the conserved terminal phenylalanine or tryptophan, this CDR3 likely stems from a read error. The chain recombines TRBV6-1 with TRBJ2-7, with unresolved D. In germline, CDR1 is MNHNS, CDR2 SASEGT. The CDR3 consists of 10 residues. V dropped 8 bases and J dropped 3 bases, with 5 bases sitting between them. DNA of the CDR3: TGTGCCAGCCACAGCTACGAGCAGTACTCC. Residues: CASHSYEQYS.

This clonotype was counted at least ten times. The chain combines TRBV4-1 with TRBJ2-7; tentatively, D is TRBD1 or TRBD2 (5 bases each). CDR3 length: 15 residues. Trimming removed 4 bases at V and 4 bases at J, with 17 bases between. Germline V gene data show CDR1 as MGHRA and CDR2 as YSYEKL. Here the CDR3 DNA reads TGCGCCAGCAGCCCCGTCCGGGACGGAGGATACGAGCAGTACTTC. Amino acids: CASSPVRDGGYEQYF.

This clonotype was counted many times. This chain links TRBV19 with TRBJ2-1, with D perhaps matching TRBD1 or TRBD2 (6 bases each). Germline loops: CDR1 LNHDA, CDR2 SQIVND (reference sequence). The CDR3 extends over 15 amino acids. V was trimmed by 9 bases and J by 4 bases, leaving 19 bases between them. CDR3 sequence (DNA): TGTGCCAGCGCTCCAGGGGCAGGGACTTACAATGAGCAGTTCTTC. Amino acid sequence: CASAPGAGTYNEQFF. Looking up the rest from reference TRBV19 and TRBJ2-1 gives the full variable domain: DGGITQSPKYLFRKEGQNVTLSCEQNLNHDAMYWYRQDPGQGLRLIYYSQIVNDFQKGDIAEGYSVSREKKESFPLTVTSAQKNPTAFYLCASAPGAGTYNEQFFGPGTRLTVL.

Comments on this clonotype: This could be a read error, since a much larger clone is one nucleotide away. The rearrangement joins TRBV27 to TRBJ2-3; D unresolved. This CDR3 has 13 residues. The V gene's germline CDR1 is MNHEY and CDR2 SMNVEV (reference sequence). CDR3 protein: CAGRLSQADTQYF. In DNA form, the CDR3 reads TGTGCCGGCAGATTGAGTCAGGCAGATACGCAGTATTTT.

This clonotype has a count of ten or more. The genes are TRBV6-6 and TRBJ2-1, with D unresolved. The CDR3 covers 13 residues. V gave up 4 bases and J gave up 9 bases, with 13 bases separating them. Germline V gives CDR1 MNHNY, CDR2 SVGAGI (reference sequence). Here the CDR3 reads CASSLGSWTEQFF. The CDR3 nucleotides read TGTGCCAGCAGTTTGGGTTCGTGGACTGAGCAGTTCTTC.